This note documents a single T cell receptor (beta chain) sequence. No antigen is known for it. Other DNA sequences in the same sample also yield this CDR3. This sample is drawn from a study of T cell responses to AZD1222 COVID-19 vaccine. Overall study results and limits: The study reported that nearly half of spike-specific TCRs target unmutated variant regions. No repertoire was sampled before or during the peak T cell response, only after it. Just a handful of AZD1222 recipients tested seropositive at baseline.

Here immunoSEQ multiplex PCR was the method, and the copy in TCRdb shows in-frame clones only, minus some. The sample lists 90,000 to 120,000 clones; around 91% were seen once. This TCR was sampled from an adult in good health. Sequences were derived from peripheral blood, sampled on day 0 of AZD1222 vaccination.

CDR3 in amino acids: CASSLNTGELFF. The CDR3 DNA sequence: TGCGCCAGCAGCTTAAACACCGGGGAGCTGTTTTTT. V and J are TRBV5-1 and TRBJ2-2; D remains ambiguous. Germline CDR1 SGHRS, CDR2 YFSETQ. Trimming shortened V by 2 bases and J by 2 bases, and 1 base separated the two germline ends. The CDR3 consists of 12 residues.